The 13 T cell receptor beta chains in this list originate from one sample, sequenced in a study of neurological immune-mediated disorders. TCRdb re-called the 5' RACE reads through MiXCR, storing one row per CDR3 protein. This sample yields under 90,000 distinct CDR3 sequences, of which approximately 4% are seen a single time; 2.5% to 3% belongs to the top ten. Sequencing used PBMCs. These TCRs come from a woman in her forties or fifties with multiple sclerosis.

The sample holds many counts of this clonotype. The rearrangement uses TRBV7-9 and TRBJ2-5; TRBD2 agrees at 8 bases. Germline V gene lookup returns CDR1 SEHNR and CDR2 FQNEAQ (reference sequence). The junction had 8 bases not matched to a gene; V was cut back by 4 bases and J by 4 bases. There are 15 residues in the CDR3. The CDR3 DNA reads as TGTGCCAGCAGCTCCCCCGGACTAGCCCGAGAGACCCAGTACTTC. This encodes CASSSPGLARETQYF.

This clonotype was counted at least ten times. The CDR3 spells CASSLAPTGTGALNQPQHF. The CDR3, as DNA: TGCGCCAGCAGCTTGGCGCCTACCGGGACAGGAGCCTTAAATCAGCCCCAGCATTTT. V gene TRBV5-1 combines with J gene TRBJ1-5; 8 bases map to TRBD1. With V trimmed by 0 bases and J by 4 bases, 15 bases remained unmatched. CDR1 and CDR2 (germline): SGHRS, YFSETQ. The CDR3 sequence is 19 residues long.

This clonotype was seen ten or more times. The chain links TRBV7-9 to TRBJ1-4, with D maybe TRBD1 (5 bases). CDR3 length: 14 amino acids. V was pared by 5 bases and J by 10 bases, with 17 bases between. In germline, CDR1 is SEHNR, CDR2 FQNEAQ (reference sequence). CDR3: CASSPDSGEGKLFF. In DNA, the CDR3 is TGTGCCAGCAGCCCTGACAGCGGTGAGGGAAAACTGTTTTTT.

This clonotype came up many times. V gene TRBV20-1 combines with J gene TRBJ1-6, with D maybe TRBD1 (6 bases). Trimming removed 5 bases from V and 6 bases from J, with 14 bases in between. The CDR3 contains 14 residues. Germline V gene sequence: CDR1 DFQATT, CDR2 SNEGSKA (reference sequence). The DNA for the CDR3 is TGCAGTGCTTACTTCCAGGGGTTTAATTCACCCCTCCACTTT. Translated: CSAYFQGFNSPLHF.

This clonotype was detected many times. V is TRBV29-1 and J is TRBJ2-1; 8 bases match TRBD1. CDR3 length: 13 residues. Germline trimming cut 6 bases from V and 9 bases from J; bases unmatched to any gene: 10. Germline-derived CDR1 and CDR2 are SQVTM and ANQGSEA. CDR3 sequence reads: CSVTTGGRGEQFF. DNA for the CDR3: TGCAGCGTGACTACAGGGGGGCGAGGTGAGCAGTTCTTC.

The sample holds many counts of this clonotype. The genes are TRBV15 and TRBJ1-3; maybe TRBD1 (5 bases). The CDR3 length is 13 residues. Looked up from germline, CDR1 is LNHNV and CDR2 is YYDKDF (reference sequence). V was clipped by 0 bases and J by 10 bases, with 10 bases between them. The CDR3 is CATSRDPGGTIYF. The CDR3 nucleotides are TGTGCCACCAGCAGAGATCCCGGGGGGACCATATATTTT.

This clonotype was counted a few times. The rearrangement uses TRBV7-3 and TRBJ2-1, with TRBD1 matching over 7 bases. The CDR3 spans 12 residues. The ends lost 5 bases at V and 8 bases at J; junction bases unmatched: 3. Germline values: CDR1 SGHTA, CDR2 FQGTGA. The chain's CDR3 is CASSPDRHEQFF. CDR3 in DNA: TGTGCCAGCAGCCCGGACAGGCATGAGCAGTTCTTC.

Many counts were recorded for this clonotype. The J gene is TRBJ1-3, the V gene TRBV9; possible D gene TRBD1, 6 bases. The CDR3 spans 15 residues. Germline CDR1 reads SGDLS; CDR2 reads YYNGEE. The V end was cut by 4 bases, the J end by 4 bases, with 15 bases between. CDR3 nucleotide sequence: TGTGCCAGCAGCTCCCGAGGGGGGACAGGAAACACCATATATTTT. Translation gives CASSSRGGTGNTIYF.

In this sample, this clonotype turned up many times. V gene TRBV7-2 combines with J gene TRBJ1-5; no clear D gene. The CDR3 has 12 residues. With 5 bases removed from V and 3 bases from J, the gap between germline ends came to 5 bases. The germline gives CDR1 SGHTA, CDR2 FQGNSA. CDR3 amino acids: CASSIDNQPQHF. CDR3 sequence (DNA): TGTGCCAGCAGCATAGACAATCAGCCCCAGCATTTT.

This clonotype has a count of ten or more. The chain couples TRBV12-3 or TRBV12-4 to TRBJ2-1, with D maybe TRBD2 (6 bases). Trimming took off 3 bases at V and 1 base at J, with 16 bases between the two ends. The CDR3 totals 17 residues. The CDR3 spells CASSFGRLVRSYNEQFF. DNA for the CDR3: TGTGCCAGCAGTTTTGGGCGACTAGTCCGGTCCTACAATGAGCAGTTCTTC.

The CDR3 DNA reads as TGTGCCAGCAGCCAGCGGACTAGCGGGGGGGCAGATACGCAGTATTTT. Encoded protein: CASSQRTSGGADTQYF. The chain couples TRBV3-1 to TRBJ2-3, with 15 bases that match TRBD2. The CDR3 loop spans 16 amino acids. V lost 3 bases, J lost 4 bases, and 2 bases stayed unmatched. The V gene's germline CDR1 is LGHDT and CDR2 YNNKEL (reference sequence).

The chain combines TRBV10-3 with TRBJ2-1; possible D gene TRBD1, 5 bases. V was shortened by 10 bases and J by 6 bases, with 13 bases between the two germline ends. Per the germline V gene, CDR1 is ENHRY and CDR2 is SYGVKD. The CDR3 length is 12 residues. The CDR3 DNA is TGTGCCACAGCCGCGCAGGGCAATGAGCAGTTCTTC. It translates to CATAAQGNEQFF.

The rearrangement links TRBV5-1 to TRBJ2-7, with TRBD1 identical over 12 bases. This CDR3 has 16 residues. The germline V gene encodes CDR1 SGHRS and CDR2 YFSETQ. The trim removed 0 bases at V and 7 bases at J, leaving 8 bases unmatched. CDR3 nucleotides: TGCGCCAGCAGCTTGGGGACCGGGACAGGGGGCCGGGAGCAGTACTTC. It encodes CASSLGTGTGGREQYF.